What follows are 11 T cell receptor beta chains derived from one specimen sequenced in a study of T cells in Graves' hyperthyroidism and ophthalmopathy. TCR beta CDR3 regions were amplified from RNA. First-round RT-PCR targeting the TCR CDR3 was performed with the HTBI primer set. TCRdb reanalysed the multiplex PCR reads using MiXCR and keeps one entry per CDR3 protein. The table shows more than 550,000 distinct CDR3 sequences, with 45% occurring only once. The sequenced material came from peripheral blood or thyroid tissue (not recorded which). These receptors all come from an adult man with Graves' disease, either hyperthyroidism or ophthalmopathy (not recorded which).

This clonotype was counted at least ten times. This chain connects TRBV15 to TRBJ2-2; 7 bases match TRBD1. The CDR3 has 15 residues. The germline V gene encodes CDR1 LNHNV and CDR2 YYDKDF (reference sequence). Trimming removed 3 bases from V and 0 bases from J; junction bases left unmatched: 1. CDR3 amino acids: CATSRDRSNTGELFF. The CDR3 DNA reads as TGTGCCACCAGCAGGGACAGGTCGAACACCGGGGAGCTGTTTTTT.

The chain has TRBV6-5 and TRBJ1-2, with D unclear. Germline CDR1 and CDR2: MNHEY and SVGAGI. This CDR3 has 15 residues. Trimming shortened V by 2 bases and J by 4 bases, and 14 bases separated the two germline ends. As DNA, the CDR3 is TGTGCCAGCAGTTACGGGCCGTATGGCCCCTATGGCTACACCTTC. It encodes CASSYGPYGPYGYTF.

This chain connects TRBV7-2 to TRBJ2-5, with a tentative D call TRBD2 (5 bases). Per germline, CDR1 SGHTA and CDR2 FQGNSA. V shed 1 base and J shed 1 base, with 13 bases lying between them. The CDR3 has 16 residues. CDR3 bases: TGTGCCAGCAGCTTAGATGGAGAGAGCGGCCAAGAGACCCAGTACTTC. The encoded protein is CASSLDGESGQETQYF.

This clonotype has a handful of counts. The rearrangement uses TRBV9 and TRBJ1-1; the D gene is possibly TRBD1 (5 bases). Germline V lookup: CDR1 SGDLS, CDR2 YYNGEE. The length of the CDR3 is 14 residues. The V gene lost 3 bases and the J gene lost 2 bases, with 11 bases spanning the gap. CDR3 protein: CASSAKGVNTEAFF. The DNA of the CDR3 is TGTGCCAGCAGCGCAAAAGGGGTTAACACTGAAGCTTTCTTT.

With respect to this clonotype: One junction end does not reproduce the germline sequence, and a read error may be involved. The chain couples TRBV10-3 to TRBJ1-1, with D maybe TRBD1 (5 bases). Per the germline V gene, CDR1 is ENHRY and CDR2 is SYGVKD. The CDR3 has 13 amino acids. The CDR3 DNA follows: TGTGCCGTCAGGGACTCCATGAACACTGAAGCTTTCTTT. Protein product: CAVRDSMNTEAFF.

This clonotype was detected once. The rearrangement joins TRBV20-1 to TRBJ2-5; tentative D call: TRBD1 (6 bases). The CDR3 has 14 amino acids. Germline V gives CDR1 DFQATT, CDR2 SNEGSKA (reference sequence). V was trimmed by 6 bases and J by 2 bases, leaving 16 bases between them. CDR3 loop: CSAKRGQPQETQYF. The CDR3 nucleotides read TGCAGTGCCAAAAGAGGACAGCCACAAGAGACCCAGTACTTC.

The chain is built from TRBV6-5 and TRBJ1-1, with TRBD1 as a possible D gene (5 bases). The CDR3 is 15 amino acids. Germline lookup yields CDR1 MNHEY and CDR2 SVGAGI. Trimming shortened V by 4 bases and J by 0 bases, and 12 bases separated the two germline ends. The CDR3 DNA reads TGTGCCAGCAGTTTCGCGGGACGGATGAACACTGAAGCTTTCTTT. Its protein is CASSFAGRMNTEAFF.

The chain uses TRBV10-3 and TRBJ2-5; 9 positions match TRBD2. V lost 2 bases, J lost 5 bases, and 12 bases stayed unmatched. From germline, CDR1 is ENHRY and CDR2 SYGVKD. The CDR3 spans 17 residues. DNA of the CDR3: TGTGCCATCAGTGAGGGGACTAGCAGCTTGGTCGGGGAGACCCAGTACTTC. This gives the protein CAISEGTSSLVGETQYF.

This chain links TRBV2 with TRBJ2-7; maybe TRBD1 (11 bases). Trimming took off 5 bases at V and 3 bases at J, with 29 bases between the two ends. The CDR3 has 19 residues. Germline CDR1 SNHLY, CDR2 FYNNEI. The CDR3 here is CASSKPGQGASGRGYEQYF. In DNA form, the CDR3 reads TGTGCCAGCAGTAAGCCCGGACAGGGGGCTAGCGGGAGAGGCTACGAGCAGTACTTC.

This clonotype was observed once. V usage is TRBV11-2 and J usage is TRBJ1-2; possibly TRBD1 for D (6 bases). CDR1 and CDR2 from the germline V gene are SGHAT and FQNNGV. V shed 0 bases and J shed 8 bases, with 13 bases lying between them. This CDR3 spans 14 amino acids. CDR3 loop: CASSLEDRFRGYTF. The DNA for the CDR3 is TGTGCCAGCAGCTTAGAGGACAGATTCCGAGGCTACACCTTC.

This clonotype was counted many times. V gene TRBV7-6 combines with J gene TRBJ2-7; 11 positions match TRBD2. The CDR3 runs to 17 residues. The germline CDR1 and CDR2 sequences are SGHVS and FNYEAQ. V shed 7 bases and J 2 bases; nucleotides not matched to a gene: 13. The CDR3 DNA follows: TGTGCCAGCACCACATTAGCGGGAGGGCCAGCTCCCTACGAGCAGTACTTC. It encodes CASTTLAGGPAPYEQYF.